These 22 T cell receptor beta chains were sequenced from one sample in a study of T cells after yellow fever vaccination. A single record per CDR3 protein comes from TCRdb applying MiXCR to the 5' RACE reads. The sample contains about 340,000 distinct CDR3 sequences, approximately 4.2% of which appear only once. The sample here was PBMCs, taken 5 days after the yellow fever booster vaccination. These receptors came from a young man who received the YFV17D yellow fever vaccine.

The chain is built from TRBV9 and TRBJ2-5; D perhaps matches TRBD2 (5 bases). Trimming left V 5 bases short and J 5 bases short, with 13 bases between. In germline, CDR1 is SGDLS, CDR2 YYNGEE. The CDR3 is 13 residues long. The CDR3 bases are TGTGCCAGCAGTCTACTAGAATACGAGACCCAGTACTTC. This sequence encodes CASSLLEYETQYF.

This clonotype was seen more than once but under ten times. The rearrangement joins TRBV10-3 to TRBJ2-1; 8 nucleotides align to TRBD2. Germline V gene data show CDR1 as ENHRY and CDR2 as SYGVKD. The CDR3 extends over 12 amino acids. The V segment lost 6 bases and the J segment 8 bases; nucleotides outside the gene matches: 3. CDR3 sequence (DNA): TGTGCCATCAGCGGACTAGCCGATGAGCAGTTCTTC. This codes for CAISGLADEQFF.

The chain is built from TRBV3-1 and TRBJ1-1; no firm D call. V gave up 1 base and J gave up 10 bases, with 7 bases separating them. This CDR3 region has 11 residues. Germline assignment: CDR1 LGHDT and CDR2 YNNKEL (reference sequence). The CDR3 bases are TGTGCCAGCAGCCAAGGCCTGCGAGCTTTCTTT. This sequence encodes CASSQGLRAFF.

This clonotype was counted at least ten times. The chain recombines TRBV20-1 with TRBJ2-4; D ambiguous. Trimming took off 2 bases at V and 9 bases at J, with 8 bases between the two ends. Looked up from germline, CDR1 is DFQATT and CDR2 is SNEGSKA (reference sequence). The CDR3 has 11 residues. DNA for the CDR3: TGCAGTGCTAGAATAGGGTCCATTCAGTACTTC. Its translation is CSARIGSIQYF.

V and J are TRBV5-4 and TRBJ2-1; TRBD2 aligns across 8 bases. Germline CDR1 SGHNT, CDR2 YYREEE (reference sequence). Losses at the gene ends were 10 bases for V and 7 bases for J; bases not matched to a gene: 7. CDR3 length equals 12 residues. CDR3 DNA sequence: TGTGCCTGCCGGGGGGGCGGGAATGAGCAGTTCTTC. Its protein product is CACRGGGNEQFF. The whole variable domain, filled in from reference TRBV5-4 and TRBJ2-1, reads ETGVTQSPTHLIKTRGQQVTLRCSSQSGHNTVSWYQQALGQGPQFIFQYYREEENGRGNFPPRFSGLQFPNYSSELNVNALELDDSALYLCACRGGGNEQFFGPGTRLTVL.

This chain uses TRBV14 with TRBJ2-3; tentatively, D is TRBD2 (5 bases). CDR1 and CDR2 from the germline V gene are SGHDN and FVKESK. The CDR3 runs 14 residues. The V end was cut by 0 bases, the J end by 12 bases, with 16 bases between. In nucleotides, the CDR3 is TGTGCCAGCAGCCAAGATTCGTTGACGACTAATCAGTATTTT. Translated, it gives CASSQDSLTTNQYF.

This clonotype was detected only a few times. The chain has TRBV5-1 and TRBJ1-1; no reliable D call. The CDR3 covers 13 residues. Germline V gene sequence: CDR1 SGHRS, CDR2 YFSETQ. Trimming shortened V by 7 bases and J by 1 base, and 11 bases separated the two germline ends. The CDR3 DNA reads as TGCGCCAGCGGGGTGTTGCGGAACACTGAAGCTTTCTTT. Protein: CASGVLRNTEAFF.

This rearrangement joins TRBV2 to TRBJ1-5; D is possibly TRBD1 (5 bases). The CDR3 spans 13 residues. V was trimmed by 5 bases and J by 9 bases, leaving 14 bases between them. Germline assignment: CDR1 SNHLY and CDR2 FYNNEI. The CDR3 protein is CASSLDMPLPQHF. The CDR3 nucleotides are TGTGCCAGCAGTCTGGACATGCCCCTGCCCCAGCATTTT.

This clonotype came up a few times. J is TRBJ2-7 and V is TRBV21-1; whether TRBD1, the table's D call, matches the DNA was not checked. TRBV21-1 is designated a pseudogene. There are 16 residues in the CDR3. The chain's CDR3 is CASSPHIRTVYYEQYV. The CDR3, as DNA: TGTGCCAGCAGCCCCCATATCCGGACAGTATACTACGAGCAGTACGTC.

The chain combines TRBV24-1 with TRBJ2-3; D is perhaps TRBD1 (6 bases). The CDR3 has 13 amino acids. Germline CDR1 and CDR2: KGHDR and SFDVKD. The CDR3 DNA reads TGTGCTACACGGGCAGGGGCGGCTGATACGCAGTATTTT. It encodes CATRAGAADTQYF.

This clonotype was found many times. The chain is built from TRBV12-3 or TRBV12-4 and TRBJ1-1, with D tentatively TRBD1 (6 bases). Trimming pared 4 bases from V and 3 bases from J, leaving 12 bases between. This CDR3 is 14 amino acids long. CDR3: CASSSQGKYTEAFF. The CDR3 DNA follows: TGTGCCAGCAGTTCACAGGGTAAATACACTGAAGCTTTCTTT.

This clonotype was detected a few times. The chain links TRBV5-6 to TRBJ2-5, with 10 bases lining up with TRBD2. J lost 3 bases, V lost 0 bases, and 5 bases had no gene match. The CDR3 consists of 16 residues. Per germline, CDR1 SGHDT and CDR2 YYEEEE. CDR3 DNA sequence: TGTGCCAGCAGCTTGGCTGGACTAGCGGTCGAAGAGACCCAGTACTTC. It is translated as CASSLAGLAVEETQYF.

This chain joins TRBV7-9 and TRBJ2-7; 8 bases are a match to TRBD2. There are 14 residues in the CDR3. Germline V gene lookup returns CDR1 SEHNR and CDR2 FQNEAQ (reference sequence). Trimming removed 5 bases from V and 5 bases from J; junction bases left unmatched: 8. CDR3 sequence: CASSLTSTSDEQYV. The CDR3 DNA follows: TGTGCCAGCAGCCTAACGTCGACTAGCGACGAGCAGTACGTC.

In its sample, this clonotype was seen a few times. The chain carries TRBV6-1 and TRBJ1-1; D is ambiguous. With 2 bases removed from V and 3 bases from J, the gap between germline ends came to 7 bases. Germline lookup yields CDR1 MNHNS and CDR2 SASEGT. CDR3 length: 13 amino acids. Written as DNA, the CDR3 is TGTGCCAGCAGTGAACGCGGTTACACTGAAGCTTTCTTT. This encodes CASSERGYTEAFF.

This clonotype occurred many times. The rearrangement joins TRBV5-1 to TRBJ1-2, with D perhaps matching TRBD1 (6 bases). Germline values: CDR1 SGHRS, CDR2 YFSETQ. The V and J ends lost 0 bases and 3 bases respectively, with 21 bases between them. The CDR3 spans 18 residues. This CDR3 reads CASSLAERAAQGHYGYTF. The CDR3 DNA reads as TGCGCCAGCAGCTTGGCGGAAAGGGCCGCCCAGGGGCACTATGGCTACACCTTC.

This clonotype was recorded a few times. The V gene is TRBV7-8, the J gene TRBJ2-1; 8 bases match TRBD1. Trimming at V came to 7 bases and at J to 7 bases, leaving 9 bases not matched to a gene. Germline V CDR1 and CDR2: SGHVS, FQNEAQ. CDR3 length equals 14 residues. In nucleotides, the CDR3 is TGTGCCAGCAAACGACGGGACAGGTTAAATGAGCAGTTCTTC. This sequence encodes CASKRRDRLNEQFF. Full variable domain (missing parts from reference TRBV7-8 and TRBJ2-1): GAGVSQSPRYKVAKRGQDVALRCDPISGHVSLFWYQQALGQGPEFLTYFQNEAQLDKSGLPSDRFFAERPEGSVSTLKIQRTQQEDSAVYLCASKRRDRLNEQFFGPGTRLTVL.

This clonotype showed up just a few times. Here the CDR3 DNA reads TGTGCCAGCAGCTTGGGTAACCCTAGCACAGATACGCAGTATTTT. Protein: CASSLGNPSTDTQYF. This chain connects TRBV7-8 to TRBJ2-3; D unclear. This CDR3 has 15 residues. V dropped 3 bases and J dropped 0 bases, with 10 bases sitting between them. The germline gives CDR1 SGHVS, CDR2 FQNEAQ.

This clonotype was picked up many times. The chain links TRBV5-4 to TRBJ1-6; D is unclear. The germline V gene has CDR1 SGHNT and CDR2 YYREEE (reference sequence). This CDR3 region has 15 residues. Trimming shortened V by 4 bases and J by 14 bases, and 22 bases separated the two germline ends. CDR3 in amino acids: CASSPGLEHGFSLHF. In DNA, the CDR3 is TGTGCCAGCAGCCCCGGGTTGGAACACGGTTTTTCCCTCCACTTT.

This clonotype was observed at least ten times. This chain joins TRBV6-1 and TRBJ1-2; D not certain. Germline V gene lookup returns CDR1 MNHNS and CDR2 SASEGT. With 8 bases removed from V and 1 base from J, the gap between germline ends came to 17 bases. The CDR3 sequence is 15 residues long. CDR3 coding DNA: TGTGCCAGCGTGAGAAGTGTCAGTGTTAACTATGGCTACACCTTC. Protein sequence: CASVRSVSVNYGYTF.

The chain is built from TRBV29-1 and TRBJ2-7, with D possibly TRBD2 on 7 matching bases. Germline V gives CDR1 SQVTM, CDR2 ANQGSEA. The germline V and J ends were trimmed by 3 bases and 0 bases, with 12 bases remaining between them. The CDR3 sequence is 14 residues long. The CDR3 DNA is TGCAGCGTTGACGGGGGGCAAAGCTCCTACGAGCAGTACTTC. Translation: CSVDGGQSSYEQYF.

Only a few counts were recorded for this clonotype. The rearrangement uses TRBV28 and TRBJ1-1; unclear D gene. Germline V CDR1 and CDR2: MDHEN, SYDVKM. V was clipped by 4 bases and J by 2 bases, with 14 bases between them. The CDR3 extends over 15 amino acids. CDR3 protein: CASSSGGEPNTEAFF. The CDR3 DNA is TGTGCCAGCAGTTCAGGCGGGGAGCCAAACACTGAAGCTTTCTTT.

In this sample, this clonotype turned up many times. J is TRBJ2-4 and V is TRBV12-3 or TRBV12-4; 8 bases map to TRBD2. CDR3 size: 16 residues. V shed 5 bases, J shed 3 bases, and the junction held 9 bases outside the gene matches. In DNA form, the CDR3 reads TGTGCCAGCAGTCCCGGGATCGGGGGGGACAAAAACATTCAGTACTTC. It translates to CASSPGIGGDKNIQYF.